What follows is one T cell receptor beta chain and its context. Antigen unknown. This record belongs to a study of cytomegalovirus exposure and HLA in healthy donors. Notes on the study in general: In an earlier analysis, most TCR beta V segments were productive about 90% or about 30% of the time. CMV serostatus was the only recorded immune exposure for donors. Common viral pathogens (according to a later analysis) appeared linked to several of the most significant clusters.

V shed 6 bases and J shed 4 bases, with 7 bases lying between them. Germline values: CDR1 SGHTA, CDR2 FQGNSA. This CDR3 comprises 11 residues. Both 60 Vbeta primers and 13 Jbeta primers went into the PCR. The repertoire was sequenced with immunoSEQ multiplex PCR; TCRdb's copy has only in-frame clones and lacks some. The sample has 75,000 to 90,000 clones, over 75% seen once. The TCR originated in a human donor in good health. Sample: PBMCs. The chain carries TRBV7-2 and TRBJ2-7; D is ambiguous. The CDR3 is CASSQWYEQYF. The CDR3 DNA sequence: TGTGCCAGCAGTCAGTGGTACGAGCAGTACTTC.